A selection of T cell receptor beta chains follows, all from one sample in a study of shared clonotypes between healthy human individuals. Some clones are missing from TCRdb's copy, which holds only in-frame ones; the method was immunoSEQ multiplex PCR. The table has 2,500,000 or so clones, roughly 92% seen once. Specimen: naive CD4+ T cells from PBMCs. The source of these receptors is a young man in good health. Some clones in this sample may be carry-over from other donors' samples. CDR3s include the opening cysteine and the closing phenylalanine or tryptophan. Clone size is not always given. Where it is, it says once, few, many or a class for expanded clones.

V gene: TRBV15
J gene: TRBJ2-1
clone size: NA
CDR3 protein: CATSRVQMDRYNEQFF

V gene: TRBV11-2
J gene: TRBJ1-2
clone size: NA
CDR3 protein: CASSLGRTVNYGYTF

V gene: TRBV18
J gene: TRBJ2-3
clone size: NA
CDR3 protein: CASSPRLAGGSDTQYF

V gene: TRBV28
J gene: TRBJ2-3
clone size: NA
CDR3 protein: CASSSPGQGPSTDTQYF

V gene: TRBV7-2
J gene: TRBJ2-5
clone size: NA
CDR3 protein: CASSLIRETQYF

V gene: TRBV9
J gene: TRBJ2-7
clone size: NA
CDR3 protein: CASSPEGGAKTYEQYF

V gene: TRBV6-6
J gene: TRBJ2-7
clone size: NA
CDR3 protein: CASSYSGQGGSYEQYF

V gene: TRBV5-5
J gene: TRBJ1-5
clone size: NA
CDR3 protein: CASSWGPQGTQPQHF

V gene: TRBV9
J gene: TRBJ2-2
clone size: NA
CDR3 protein: CASSVFVGLNTGELFF

V gene: TRBV5-1
J gene: TRBJ2-5
clone size: NA
CDR3 protein: CASTLGSTRGGEETQYF

V gene: TRBV5-1
J gene: TRBJ1-1
clone size: few
CDR3 protein: CASSLAAGTEAFF

V gene: TRBV5-1
J gene: TRBJ2-1
clone size: NA
CDR3 protein: CASSLGLNNEQFF

V gene: TRBV28
J gene: TRBJ2-7
clone size: NA
CDR3 protein: CASSFGRGFSYEQYF

V gene: TRBV6-5
J gene: TRBJ2-2
clone size: NA
CDR3 protein: CASIAGKPTGELFF

V gene: TRBV5-1
J gene: TRBJ1-1
clone size: NA
CDR3 protein: CASSQPGFQNTEAFF

V gene: TRBV5-8
J gene: TRBJ2-3
clone size: once
CDR3 protein: CASSKGLLSTDTQYF

V gene: TRBV7-9
J gene: TRBJ2-1
clone size: once
CDR3 protein: CASSLVAGYSYNEQFF

V gene: TRBV2
J gene: TRBJ2-2
clone size: NA
CDR3 protein: CASSEGTSGNTGELFF

V gene: TRBV7-2
J gene: TRBJ1-2
clone size: NA
CDR3 protein: CASSLGPVPNYGYTF

V gene: TRBV5-1
J gene: TRBJ1-1
clone size: NA
CDR3 protein: CASSLGRGGTEAFF

V gene: TRBV28
J gene: TRBJ2-7
clone size: NA
CDR3 protein: CASSLTGPTYEQYF

V gene: TRBV11-3
J gene: TRBJ2-2
clone size: once
CDR3 protein: CASSPTSGSLAGELFF

V gene: TRBV6-5
J gene: TRBJ2-5
clone size: NA
CDR3 protein: CASRPGQWDRPSYF

V gene: TRBV19
J gene: TRBJ1-5
clone size: NA
CDR3 protein: CASADRAQPQHF

V gene: TRBV30
J gene: TRBJ1-5
clone size: NA
CDR3 protein: CAWSIQTGRARNQPQHF

V gene: TRBV5-1
J gene: TRBJ2-5
clone size: NA
CDR3 protein: CASSPGTVQGTQYF

V gene: TRBV7-3
J gene: TRBJ2-1
clone size: once
CDR3 protein: CASSLDLARTGGEQFF

V gene: TRBV9
J gene: TRBJ1-3
clone size: NA
CDR3 protein: CASSVDVGYRNTIYF

V gene: TRBV6-5
J gene: TRBJ2-2
clone size: NA
CDR3 protein: CASNWGEGRVGELFF

V gene: TRBV19
J gene: TRBJ1-2
clone size: NA
CDR3 protein: CASSRGDLNYGYTF

V gene: TRBV5-1
J gene: TRBJ2-1
clone size: NA
CDR3 protein: CASSLGAGGLYNEQFF

V gene: TRBV6-1
J gene: TRBJ2-7
clone size: few
CDR3 protein: CASSEQVSYEQYF

V gene: TRBV6-5
J gene: TRBJ2-7
clone size: NA
CDR3 protein: CASSRTSGGVYEQYF

V gene: TRBV6-1
J gene: TRBJ1-4
clone size: NA
CDR3 protein: CASNPTGGLRKLFF

V gene: TRBV2
J gene: TRBJ1-2
clone size: NA
CDR3 protein: CASSQAPTALGYTF

V gene: TRBV15
J gene: TRBJ1-2
clone size: NA
CDR3 protein: CATRQDYGYTF

V gene: TRBV7-2
J gene: TRBJ1-5
clone size: NA
CDR3 protein: CASSWDRDNQPQHF

V gene: TRBV25-1
J gene: TRBJ2-1
clone size: NA
CDR3 protein: CASSIQRERDEQFF

V gene: TRBV2
J gene: TRBJ2-6
clone size: NA
CDR3 protein: CASSYGANVLTF

V gene: TRBV18
J gene: TRBJ2-2
clone size: NA
CDR3 protein: CASSETYGTHTGELFF

V gene: TRBV4-2
J gene: TRBJ1-1
clone size: once
CDR3 protein: CASSHGGVRDTEAFF

V gene: TRBV28
J gene: TRBJ1-1
clone size: once
CDR3 protein: CASSLGGHKEAFF

V gene: TRBV7-9
J gene: TRBJ1-6
clone size: NA
CDR3 protein: CASSLGAGMAPLHF

V gene: TRBV6-1
J gene: TRBJ2-2
clone size: NA
CDR3 protein: CASRGGTSGTGELFF

V gene: TRBV7-3
J gene: TRBJ2-4
clone size: NA
CDR3 protein: CASSLTRGNIQYF

V gene: TRBV7-9
J gene: TRBJ2-1
clone size: once
CDR3 protein: CASSLASGRFHEQFF

V gene: TRBV4-3
J gene: TRBJ2-3
clone size: once
CDR3 protein: CASSQGQGRTDTQYF

V gene: TRBV5-1
J gene: TRBJ2-1
clone size: NA
CDR3 protein: CASSLWGNNEQFF